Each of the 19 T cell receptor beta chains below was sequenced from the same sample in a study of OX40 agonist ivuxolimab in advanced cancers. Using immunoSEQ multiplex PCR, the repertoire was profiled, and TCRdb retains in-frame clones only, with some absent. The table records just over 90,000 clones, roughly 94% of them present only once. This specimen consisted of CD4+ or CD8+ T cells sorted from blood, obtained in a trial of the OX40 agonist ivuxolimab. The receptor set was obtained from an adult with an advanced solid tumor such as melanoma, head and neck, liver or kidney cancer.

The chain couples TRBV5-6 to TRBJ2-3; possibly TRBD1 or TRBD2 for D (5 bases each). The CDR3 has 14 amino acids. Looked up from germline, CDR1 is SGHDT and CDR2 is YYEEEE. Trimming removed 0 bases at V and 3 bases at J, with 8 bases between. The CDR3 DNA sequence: TGTGCCAGCAGCTTGGACAGGAGGACAGATACGCAGTATTTT. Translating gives CASSLDRRTDTQYF.

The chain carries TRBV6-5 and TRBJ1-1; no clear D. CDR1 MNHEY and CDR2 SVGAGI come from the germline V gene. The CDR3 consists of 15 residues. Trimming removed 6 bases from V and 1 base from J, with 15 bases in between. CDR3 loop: CASRVSTNKNTEAFF. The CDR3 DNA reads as TGTGCCAGCAGAGTGAGCACAAATAAGAACACTGAAGCTTTCTTT.

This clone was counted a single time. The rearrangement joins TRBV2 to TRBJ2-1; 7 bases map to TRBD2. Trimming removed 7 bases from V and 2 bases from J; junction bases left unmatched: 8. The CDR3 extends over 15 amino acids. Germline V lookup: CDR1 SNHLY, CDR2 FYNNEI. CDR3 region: CASTKTSTPYNEQFF. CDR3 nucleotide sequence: TGTGCCAGCACCAAGACTAGCACCCCCTACAATGAGCAGTTCTTC.

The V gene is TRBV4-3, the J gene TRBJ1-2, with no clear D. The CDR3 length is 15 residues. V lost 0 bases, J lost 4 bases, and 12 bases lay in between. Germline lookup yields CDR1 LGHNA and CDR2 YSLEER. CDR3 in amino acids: CASSQDRVAPYGYTF. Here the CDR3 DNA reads TGCGCCAGCAGCCAAGATCGGGTTGCCCCCTATGGCTACACCTTC.

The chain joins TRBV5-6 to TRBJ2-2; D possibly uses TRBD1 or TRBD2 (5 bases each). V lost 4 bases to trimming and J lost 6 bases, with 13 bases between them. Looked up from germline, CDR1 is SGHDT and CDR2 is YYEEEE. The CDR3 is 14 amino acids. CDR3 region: CASSLGTGAGELFF. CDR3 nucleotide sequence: TGTGCCAGCAGCCTCGGGACCGGGGCCGGGGAGCTGTTTTTT.

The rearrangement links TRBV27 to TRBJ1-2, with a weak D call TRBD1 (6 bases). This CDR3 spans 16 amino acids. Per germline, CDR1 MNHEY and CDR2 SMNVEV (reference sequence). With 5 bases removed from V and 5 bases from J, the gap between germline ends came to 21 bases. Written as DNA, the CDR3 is TGTGCCAGCAGTCCACGCGGGGGGCGGGGGTCTTATGGCTACACCTTC. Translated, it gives CASSPRGGRGSYGYTF.

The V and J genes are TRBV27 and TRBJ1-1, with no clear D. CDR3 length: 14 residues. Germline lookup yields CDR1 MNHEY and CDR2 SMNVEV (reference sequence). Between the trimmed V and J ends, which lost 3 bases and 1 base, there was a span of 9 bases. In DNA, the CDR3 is TGTGCCAGCAGTTTTGTGGGGAAGAACACTGAAGCTTTCTTT. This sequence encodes CASSFVGKNTEAFF.

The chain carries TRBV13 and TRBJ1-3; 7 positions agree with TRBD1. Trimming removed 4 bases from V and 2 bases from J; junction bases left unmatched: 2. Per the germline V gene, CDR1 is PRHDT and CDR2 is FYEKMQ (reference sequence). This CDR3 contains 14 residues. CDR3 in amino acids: CASSYGTAGNTIYF. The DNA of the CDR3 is TGTGCCAGCAGCTATGGGACAGCTGGAAACACCATATATTTT.

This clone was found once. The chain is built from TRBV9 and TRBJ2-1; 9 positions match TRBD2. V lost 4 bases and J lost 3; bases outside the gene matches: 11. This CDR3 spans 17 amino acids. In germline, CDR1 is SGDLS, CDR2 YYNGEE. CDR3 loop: CASSPRGRASDYNEQFF. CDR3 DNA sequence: TGTGCCAGCAGCCCGCGCGGGAGGGCCTCTGACTACAATGAGCAGTTCTTC.

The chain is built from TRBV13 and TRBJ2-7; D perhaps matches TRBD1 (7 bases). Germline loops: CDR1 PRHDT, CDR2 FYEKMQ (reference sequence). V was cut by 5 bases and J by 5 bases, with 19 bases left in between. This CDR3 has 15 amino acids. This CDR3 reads CASSVNRGGYDEQYF. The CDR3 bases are TGTGCCAGCAGCGTAAACAGGGGAGGTTACGACGAGCAGTACTTC.

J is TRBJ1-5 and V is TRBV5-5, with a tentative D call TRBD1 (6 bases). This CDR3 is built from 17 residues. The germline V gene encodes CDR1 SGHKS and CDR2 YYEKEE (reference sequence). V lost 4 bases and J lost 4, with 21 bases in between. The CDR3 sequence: CASSHYRDLGENQPQHF. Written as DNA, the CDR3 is TGTGCCAGCAGCCACTACAGGGACTTGGGGGAAAATCAGCCCCAGCATTTT.

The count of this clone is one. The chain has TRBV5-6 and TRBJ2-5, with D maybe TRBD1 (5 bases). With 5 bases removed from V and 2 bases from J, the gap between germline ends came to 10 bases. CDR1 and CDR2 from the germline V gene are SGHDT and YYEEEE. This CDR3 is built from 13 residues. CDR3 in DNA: TGTGCCAGCAGGTCGGACACGCAAGAGACCCAGTACTTC. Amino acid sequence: CASRSDTQETQYF.

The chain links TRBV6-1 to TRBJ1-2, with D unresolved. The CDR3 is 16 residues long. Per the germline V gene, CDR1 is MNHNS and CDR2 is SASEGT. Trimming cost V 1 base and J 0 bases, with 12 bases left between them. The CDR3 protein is CASSEGRAVSNYGYTF. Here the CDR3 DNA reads TGTGCCAGCAGTGAAGGAAGGGCAGTCTCTAACTATGGCTACACCTTC.

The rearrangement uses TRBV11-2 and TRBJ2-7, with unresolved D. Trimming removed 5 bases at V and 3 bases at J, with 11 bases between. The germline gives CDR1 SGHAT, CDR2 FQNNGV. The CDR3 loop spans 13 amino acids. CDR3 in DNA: TGTGCCAGCAGCGAAGGATCATACTACGAGCAGTACTTC. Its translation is CASSEGSYYEQYF.

This chain's CDR3 is CATTDFRDRYGYTF. The DNA for the CDR3 is TGTGCCACCACCGACTTCCGGGACAGGTACGGCTACACCTTC. The rearrangement uses TRBV28 and TRBJ1-2; 8 bases match TRBD1. The germline CDR1 and CDR2 sequences are MDHEN and SYDVKM. This CDR3 is built from 14 residues. Trimming removed 10 bases from V and 8 bases from J; junction bases left unmatched: 15.

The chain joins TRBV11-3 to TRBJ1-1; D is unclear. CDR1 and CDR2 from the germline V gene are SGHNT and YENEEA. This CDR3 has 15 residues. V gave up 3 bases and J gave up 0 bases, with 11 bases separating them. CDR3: CASSFSPSLNTEAFF. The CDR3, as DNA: TGTGCCAGCAGCTTCAGTCCATCCCTGAACACTGAAGCTTTCTTT.

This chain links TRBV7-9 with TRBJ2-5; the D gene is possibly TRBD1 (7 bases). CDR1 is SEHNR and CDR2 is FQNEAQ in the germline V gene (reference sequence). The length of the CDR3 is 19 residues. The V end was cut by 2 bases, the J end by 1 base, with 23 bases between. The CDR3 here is CASSLMGGLEGASQETQYF. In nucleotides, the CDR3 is TGTGCCAGCAGCTTAATGGGGGGCCTGGAGGGGGCGTCCCAAGAGACCCAGTACTTC.

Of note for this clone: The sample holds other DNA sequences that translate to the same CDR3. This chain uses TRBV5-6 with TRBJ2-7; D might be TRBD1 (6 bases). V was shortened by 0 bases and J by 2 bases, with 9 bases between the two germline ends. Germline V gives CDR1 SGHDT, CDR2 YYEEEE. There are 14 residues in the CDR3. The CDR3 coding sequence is TGTGCCAGCAGCTTGGGGCAGGGGCCCTACGAGCAGTACTTC. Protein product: CASSLGQGPYEQYF.

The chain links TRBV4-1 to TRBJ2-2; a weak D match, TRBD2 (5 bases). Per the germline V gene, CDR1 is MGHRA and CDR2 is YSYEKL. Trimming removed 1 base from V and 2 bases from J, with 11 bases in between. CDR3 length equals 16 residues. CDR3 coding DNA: TGCGCCAGCAGCCAAGTCCCCGGAGGCAACACCGGGGAGCTGTTTTTT. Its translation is CASSQVPGGNTGELFF.